This is a list of T cell receptor beta chains from one sample in a study of T cell repertoires in aging, cancer and after chemotherapy. TCRdb used MiXCR to reprocess the multiplex PCR reads, holding one entry per CDR3 protein. The sample lists a few thousand distinct CDR3 sequences, 25% to 30% occurring once. The specimen sequenced was blood. Source of these receptors: a human donor with a solid tumor. Each CDR3 is given with its conserved first and last residue. Each record gives: J gene, V gene, clone size, CDR3 protein. Not every row has a clone size; where given, it reads once, few, many or a size class.

TRBJ2-1 TRBV7-9 . CASSFRPEGEQFF
TRBJ2-7 TRBV20-1 . CSARASRGLNYEQYF
TRBJ2-7 TRBV6-6 . CASSYYRRVAGGFVEQYF
TRBJ2-1 TRBV6-4 . CASSDSTSGSNEQFF
TRBJ2-1 TRBV20-1 . CSARDHQVHSSHNEQFF
TRBJ1-3 TRBV7-9 few CASSFQAVFANTIYF
TRBJ2-5 TRBV5-6 few CASSSPTGQETQYF
TRBJ1-6 TRBV10-3 few CAISLRDGGNSPLHF
TRBJ1-6 TRBV19 few CASSMTVINSPLHF
TRBJ1-2 TRBV7-3 . CASSLSQGARGYTF
TRBJ2-7 TRBV28 . CASNRATYKQYF
TRBJ2-1 TRBV4-3 . CASSQEKWDSYNEQFF
TRBJ2-5 TRBV20-1 . CSARQGLVKETQYF
TRBJ2-5 TRBV5-1 . CASSNGVQETQYF
TRBJ2-7 TRBV6-2/TRBV6-3 few CASSYSDSSYEQYF
TRBJ1-6 TRBV5-6 few CASSLPRTAHSPLHF
TRBJ2-2 TRBV27 few CASRHEGAGTGELFF
TRBJ2-1 TRBV6-5 large CASTNGGYEQFF
TRBJ2-6 TRBV4-2 few CASSQDRGVGANVLTF
TRBJ2-1 TRBV27 few CASLGGDNEQFF
TRBJ2-1 TRBV19 . CASSRGGAGHYNEQFF
TRBJ2-1 TRBV10-3 few CAISEGGLLTYNEQFF
TRBJ2-2 TRBV12-3/TRBV12-4 few CASSKSGELFF
TRBJ1-2 TRBV5-4 few CASSLAQGNRYGYTF
TRBJ2-2 TRBV4-2 few CASSQDGDRATGELFF
TRBJ2-5 TRBV29-1 . CSVLGQGVLSRETQYF
TRBJ2-3 TRBV9 . CASSVEGADTQYF
TRBJ2-1 TRBV11-2 . CASSPLGSYNEQFF
TRBJ1-2 TRBV7-9 few CASSARQGRDGYTF
TRBJ2-3 TRBV12-3/TRBV12-4 few CASSLRGRGGDTQYF
TRBJ2-3 TRBV15 few CATSRDIQGDTQYF
TRBJ1-2 TRBV13 . CASSFGTGTSYTF
TRBJ1-3 TRBV20-1 . CSAFRDKPPEGNTIYF
TRBJ1-1 TRBV5-6 . CASSSWGRANTEAFF
TRBJ2-7 TRBV6-5 medium-sized CASSWDSSYEQYF
TRBJ2-5 TRBV19 . CASTPGGRGAQETKYF
TRBJ2-3 TRBV5-4 . CASSLRGRGTDTQYF